Shown below are 6 T cell receptor beta chains from a single sample sequenced in a study of blood T cell repertoires in COVID-19. Measured with immunoSEQ multiplex PCR; TCRdb has only the in-frame clones, and not every one. The table has 120,000 to 150,000 clones, 82% seen once; the top ten hold about 16%. Material for sequencing was peripheral blood. Source of these receptors: a human donor with acute or convalescent COVID-19. The donor label of this sample is uncertain.

This chain joins TRBV18 and TRBJ2-5; the match to TRBD2 covers 11 bases. From germline, CDR1 is KGHSH and CDR2 LQKENI. The J segment lost 0 bases and the V segment lost 4 bases, leaving 13 bases of the junction unmatched. The CDR3 is made up of 19 amino acids. The CDR3 region is CASSRGRLAGHQYQETQYF. CDR3 in DNA: TGTGCCAGCTCACGGGGCCGACTAGCGGGGCACCAGTACCAAGAGACCCAGTACTTC.

CDR3 amino acids: CASSLGTGRGNEKLFF. CDR3 DNA sequence: TGCGCCAGCAGCTTAGGGACAGGGCGAGGTAATGAAAAACTGTTTTTT. The V call is TRBV5-1, the J call TRBJ1-4; 9 bases fit TRBD1. The CDR3 runs to 16 residues. V trimming: 2 bases; J trimming: 4 bases; junction bases outside the gene matches: 6. Per the germline V gene, CDR1 is SGHRS and CDR2 is YFSETQ.

The J gene is TRBJ2-6, the V gene TRBV19; 7 nucleotides match TRBD1. Looked up from germline, CDR1 is LNHDA and CDR2 is SQIVND (reference sequence). V gave up 4 bases and J gave up 1 base; unmatched junction bases: 1. The CDR3 runs 15 residues. The CDR3 bases are TGTGCCAGTAGTACGGACAGGTCTGGGGCCAACGTCCTGACTTTC. Its protein product is CASSTDRSGANVLTF.

This chain's CDR3 is CASSFWGETGELFF. The CDR3 DNA reads as TGTGCCAGCAGTTTTTGGGGGGAAACCGGGGAGCTGTTTTTT. The rearrangement uses TRBV27 and TRBJ2-2, with D possibly matching TRBD2 (6 bases). Germline lookup yields CDR1 MNHEY and CDR2 SMNVEV (reference sequence). There are 14 residues in the CDR3. Trimming cost V 3 bases and J 5 bases, with 10 bases left between them.

The genes are TRBV11-2 and TRBJ2-5; D is unclear. Germline loops: CDR1 SGHAT, CDR2 FQNNGV. The germline V and J ends were trimmed by 1 base and 1 base, with 10 bases remaining between them. The CDR3 loop spans 15 amino acids. In DNA form, the CDR3 reads TGTGCCAGCAGCTTAGCCGGCCGGGTCCAAGAGACCCAGTACTTC. Translating it yields CASSLAGRVQETQYF.

The chain links TRBV7-2 to TRBJ2-1; tentative D call: TRBD2 (7 bases). The germline V and J ends were trimmed by 2 bases and 2 bases, with 13 bases remaining between them. CDR1 is SGHTA, CDR2 FQGNSA, per germline. The CDR3 runs 16 residues. For the CDR3, the DNA is TGTGCCAGCAGCTTATCCGGGGGGCGGGCCTACAATGAGCAGTTCTTC. Its translation: CASSLSGGRAYNEQFF.